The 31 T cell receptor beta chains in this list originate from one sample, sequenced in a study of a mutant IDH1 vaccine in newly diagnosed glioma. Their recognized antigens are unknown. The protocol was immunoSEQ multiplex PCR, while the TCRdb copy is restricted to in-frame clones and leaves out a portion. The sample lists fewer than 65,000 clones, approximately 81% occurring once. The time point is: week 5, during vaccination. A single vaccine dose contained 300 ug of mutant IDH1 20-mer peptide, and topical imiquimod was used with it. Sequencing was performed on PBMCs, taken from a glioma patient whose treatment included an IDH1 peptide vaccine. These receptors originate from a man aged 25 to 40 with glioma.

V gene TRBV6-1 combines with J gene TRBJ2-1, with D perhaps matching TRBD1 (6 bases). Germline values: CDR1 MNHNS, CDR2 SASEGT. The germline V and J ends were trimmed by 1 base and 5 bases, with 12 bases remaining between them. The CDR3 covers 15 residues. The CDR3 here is CASSEGQVRHNEQFF. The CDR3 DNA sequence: TGTGCCAGCAGTGAAGGACAGGTTCGGCACAATGAGCAGTTCTTC.

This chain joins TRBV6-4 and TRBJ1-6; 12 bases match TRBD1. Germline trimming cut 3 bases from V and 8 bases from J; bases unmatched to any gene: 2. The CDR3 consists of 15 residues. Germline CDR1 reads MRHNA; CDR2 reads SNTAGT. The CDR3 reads CASSEGTGGDSPLHF. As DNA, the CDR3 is TGTGCCAGCAGTGAGGGGACAGGGGGCGATTCACCCCTCCACTTT.

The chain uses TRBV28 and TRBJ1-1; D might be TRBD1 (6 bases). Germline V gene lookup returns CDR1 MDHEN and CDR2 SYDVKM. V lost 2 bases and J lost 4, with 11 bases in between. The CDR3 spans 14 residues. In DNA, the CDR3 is TGTGCCAGCAGTTTAGGAGGGGGTCGCACTGAAGCTTTCTTT. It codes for CASSLGGGRTEAFF.

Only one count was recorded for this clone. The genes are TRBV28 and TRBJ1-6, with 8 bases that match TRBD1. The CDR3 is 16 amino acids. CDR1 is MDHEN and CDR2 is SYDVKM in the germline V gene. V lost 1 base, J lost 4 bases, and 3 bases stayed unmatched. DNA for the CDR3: TGTGCCAGCAGTTTATTCGGGACAGGTTATAATTCACCCCTCCACTTT. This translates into CASSLFGTGYNSPLHF.

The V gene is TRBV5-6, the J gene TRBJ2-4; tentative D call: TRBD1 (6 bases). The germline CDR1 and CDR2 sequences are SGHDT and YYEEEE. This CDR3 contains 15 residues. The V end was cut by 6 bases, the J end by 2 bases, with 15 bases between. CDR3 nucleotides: TGTGCCAGCAACGGACAGTTCGGAACCAAAAACATTCAGTACTTC. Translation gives CASNGQFGTKNIQYF.

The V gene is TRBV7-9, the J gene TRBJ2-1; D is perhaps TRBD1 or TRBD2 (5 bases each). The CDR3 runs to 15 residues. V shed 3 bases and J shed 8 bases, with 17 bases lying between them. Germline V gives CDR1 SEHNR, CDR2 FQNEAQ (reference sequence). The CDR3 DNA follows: TGTGCCAGCAGCTTTCGAGGGGCCTTGGGGGATGAGCAGTTCTTC. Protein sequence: CASSFRGALGDEQFF.

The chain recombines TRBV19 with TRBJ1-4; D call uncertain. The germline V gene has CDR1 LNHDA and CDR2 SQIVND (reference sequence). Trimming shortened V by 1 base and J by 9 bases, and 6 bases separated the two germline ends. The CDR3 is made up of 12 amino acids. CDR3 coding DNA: TGTGCCAGTAGTATAGGTGGGAAAAAACTGTTTTTT. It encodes CASSIGGKKLFF.

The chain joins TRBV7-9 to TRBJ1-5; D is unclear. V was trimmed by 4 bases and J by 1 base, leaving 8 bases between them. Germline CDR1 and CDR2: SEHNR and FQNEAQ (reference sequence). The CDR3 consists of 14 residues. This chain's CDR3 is CASSYPGSNQPQHF. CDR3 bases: TGTGCCAGCAGCTACCCGGGGAGCAATCAGCCCCAGCATTTT.

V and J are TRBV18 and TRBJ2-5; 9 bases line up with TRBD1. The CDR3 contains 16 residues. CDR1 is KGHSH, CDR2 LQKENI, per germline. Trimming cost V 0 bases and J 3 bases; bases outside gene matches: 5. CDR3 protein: CASSPPRDRVKETQYF. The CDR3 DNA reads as TGTGCCAGCTCACCACCCCGGGACAGGGTTAAAGAGACCCAGTACTTC.

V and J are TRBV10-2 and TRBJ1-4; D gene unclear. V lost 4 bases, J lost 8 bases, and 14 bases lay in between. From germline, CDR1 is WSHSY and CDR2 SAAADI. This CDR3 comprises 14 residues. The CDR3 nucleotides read TGCGCCAGCAGTGGGGTGCTCCTGGGGGAAAAACTGTTTTTT. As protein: CASSGVLLGEKLFF.

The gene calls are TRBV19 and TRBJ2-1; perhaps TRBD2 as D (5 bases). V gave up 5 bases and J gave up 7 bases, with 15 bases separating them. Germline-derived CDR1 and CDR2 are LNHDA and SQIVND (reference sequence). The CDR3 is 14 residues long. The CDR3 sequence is CASSLGGGRNEQFF. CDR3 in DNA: TGTGCCAGTAGTCTGGGTGGAGGCCGAAATGAGCAGTTCTTC.

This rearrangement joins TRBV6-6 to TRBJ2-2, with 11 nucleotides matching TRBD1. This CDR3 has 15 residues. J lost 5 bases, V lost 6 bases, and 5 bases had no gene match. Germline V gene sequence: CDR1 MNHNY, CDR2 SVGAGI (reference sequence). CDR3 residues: CASRTGTGGTGELFF. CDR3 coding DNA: TGTGCCAGCAGAACCGGGACAGGGGGTACCGGGGAGCTGTTTTTT.

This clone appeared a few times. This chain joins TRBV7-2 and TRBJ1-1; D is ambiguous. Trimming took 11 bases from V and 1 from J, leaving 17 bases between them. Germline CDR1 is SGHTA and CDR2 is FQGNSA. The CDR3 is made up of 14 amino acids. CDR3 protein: CALTTEYRNTEAFF. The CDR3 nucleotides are TGTGCCTTGACGACGGAATATCGGAACACTGAAGCTTTCTTT.

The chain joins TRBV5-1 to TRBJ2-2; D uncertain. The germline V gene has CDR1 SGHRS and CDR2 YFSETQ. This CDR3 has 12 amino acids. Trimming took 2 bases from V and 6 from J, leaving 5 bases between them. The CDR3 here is CASSFRAGELFF. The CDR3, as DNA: TGCGCCAGCAGCTTTAGGGCCGGGGAGCTGTTTTTT. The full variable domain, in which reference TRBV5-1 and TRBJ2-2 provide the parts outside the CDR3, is KAGVTQTPRYLIKTRGQQVTLSCSPISGHRSVSWYQQTPGQGLQFLFEYFSETQRNKGNFPGRFSGRQFSNSRSEMNVSTLELGDSALYLCASSFRAGELFFGEGSRLTVL.

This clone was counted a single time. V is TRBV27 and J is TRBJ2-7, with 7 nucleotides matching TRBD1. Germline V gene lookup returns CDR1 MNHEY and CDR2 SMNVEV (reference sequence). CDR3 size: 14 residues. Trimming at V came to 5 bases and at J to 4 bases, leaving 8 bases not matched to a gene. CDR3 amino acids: CASSMWTGGYEQYF. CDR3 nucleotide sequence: TGTGCCAGCAGTATGTGGACAGGCGGTTACGAGCAGTACTTC.

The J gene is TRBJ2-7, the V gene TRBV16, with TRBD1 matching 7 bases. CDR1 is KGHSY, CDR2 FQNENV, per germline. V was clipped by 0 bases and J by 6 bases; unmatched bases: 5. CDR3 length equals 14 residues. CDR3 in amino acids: CASSQSQGLIEQYF. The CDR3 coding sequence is TGTGCCAGCAGCCAATCACAGGGGTTAATCGAGCAGTACTTC.

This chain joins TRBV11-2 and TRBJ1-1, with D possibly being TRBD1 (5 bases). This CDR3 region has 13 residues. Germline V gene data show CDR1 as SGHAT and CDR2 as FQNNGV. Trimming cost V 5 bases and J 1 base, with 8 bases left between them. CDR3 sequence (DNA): TGTGCCAGCAGCCAACAGGAGAACACTGAAGCTTTCTTT. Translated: CASSQQENTEAFF.

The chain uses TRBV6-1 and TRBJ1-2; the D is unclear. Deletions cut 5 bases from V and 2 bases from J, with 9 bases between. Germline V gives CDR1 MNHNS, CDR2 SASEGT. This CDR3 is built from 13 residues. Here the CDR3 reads CASSSSGNYGYTF. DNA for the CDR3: TGTGCCAGCAGTTCCTCAGGAAACTATGGCTACACCTTC.

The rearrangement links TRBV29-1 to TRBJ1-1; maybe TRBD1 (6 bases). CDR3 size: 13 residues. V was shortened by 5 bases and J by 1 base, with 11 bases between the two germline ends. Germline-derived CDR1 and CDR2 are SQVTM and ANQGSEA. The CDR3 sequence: CSVLDRGNTEAFF. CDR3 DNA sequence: TGCAGCGTTTTGGACAGAGGGAACACTGAAGCTTTCTTT.

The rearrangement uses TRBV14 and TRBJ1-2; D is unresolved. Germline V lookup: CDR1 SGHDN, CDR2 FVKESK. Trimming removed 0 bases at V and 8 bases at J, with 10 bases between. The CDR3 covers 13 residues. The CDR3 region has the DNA TGTGCCAGCAGCCAAGAGTGGGTCTTCGGCTACACCTTC. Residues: CASSQEWVFGYTF.

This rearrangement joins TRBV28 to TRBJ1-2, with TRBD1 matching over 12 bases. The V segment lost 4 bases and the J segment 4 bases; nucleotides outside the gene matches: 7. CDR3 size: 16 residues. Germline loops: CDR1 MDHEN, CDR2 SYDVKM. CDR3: CASSSPGTGGAYGYTF. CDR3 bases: TGTGCCAGCAGTTCCCCCGGGACAGGGGGCGCCTATGGCTACACCTTC.

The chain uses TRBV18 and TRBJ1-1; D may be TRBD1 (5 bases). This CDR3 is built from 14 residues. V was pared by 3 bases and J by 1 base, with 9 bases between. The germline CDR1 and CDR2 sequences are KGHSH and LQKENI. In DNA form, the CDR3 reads TGTGCCAGCTCACCGGTAGGGGCGAACACTGAAGCTTTCTTT. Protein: CASSPVGANTEAFF.

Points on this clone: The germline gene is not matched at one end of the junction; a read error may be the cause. The CDR3 DNA is TGTGCCAGCTCACTCTCCCCCTACGAAAACTCTGGCTACACCTTC. It codes for CASSLSPYENSGYTF. The chain recombines TRBV18 with TRBJ1-2; D unclear. The germline CDR1 and CDR2 sequences are KGHSH and LQKENI. The CDR3 is 15 residues long.

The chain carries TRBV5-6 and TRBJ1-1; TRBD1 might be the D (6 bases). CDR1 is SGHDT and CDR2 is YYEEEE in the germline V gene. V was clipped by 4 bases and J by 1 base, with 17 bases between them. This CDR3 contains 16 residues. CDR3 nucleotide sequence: TGTGCCAGCAGCGCACTACAGGGTCTGACGAACACTGAAGCTTTCTTT. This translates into CASSALQGLTNTEAFF.

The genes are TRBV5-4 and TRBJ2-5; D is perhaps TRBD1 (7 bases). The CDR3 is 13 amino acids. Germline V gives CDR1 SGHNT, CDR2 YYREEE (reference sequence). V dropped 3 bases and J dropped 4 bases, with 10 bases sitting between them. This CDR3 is CASSSQGGETQYF. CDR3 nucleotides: TGTGCCAGCAGCTCCCAGGGGGGAGAGACCCAGTACTTC. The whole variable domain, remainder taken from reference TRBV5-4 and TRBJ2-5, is ETGVTQSPTHLIKTRGQQVTLRCSSQSGHNTVSWYQQALGQGPQFIFQYYREEENGRGNFPPRFSGLQFPNYSSELNVNALELDDSALYLCASSSQGGETQYFGPGTRLLVL.

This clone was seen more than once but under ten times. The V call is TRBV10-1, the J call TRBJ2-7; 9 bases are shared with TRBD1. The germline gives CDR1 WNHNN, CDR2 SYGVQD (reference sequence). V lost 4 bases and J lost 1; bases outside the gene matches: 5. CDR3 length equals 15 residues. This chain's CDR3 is CASSATGGSSYEQYF. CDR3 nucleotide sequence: TGCGCCAGCAGTGCCACAGGGGGCTCGTCCTACGAGCAGTACTTC.

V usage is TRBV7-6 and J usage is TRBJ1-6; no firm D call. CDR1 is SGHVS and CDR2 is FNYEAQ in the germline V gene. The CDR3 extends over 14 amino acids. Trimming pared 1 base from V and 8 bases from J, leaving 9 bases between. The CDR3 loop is CASSLGEGYSPLHF. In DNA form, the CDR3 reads TGTGCCAGCAGCTTAGGTGAAGGGTATTCACCCCTCCACTTT.

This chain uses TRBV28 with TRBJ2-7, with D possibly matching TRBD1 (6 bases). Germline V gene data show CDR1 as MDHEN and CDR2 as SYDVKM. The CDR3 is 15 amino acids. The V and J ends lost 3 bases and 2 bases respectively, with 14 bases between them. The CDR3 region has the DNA TGTGCCAGCAGTTTTTCGACAGGCCCGCCCTACGAGCAGTACTTC. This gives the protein CASSFSTGPPYEQYF.

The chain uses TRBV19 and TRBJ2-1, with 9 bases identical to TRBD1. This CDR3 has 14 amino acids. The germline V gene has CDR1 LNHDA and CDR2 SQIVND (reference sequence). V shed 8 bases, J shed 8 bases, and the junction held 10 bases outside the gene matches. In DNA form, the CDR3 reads TGTGCCAGTTCCGGACAGGGGCGTGGGCATGAGCAGTTCTTC. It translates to CASSGQGRGHEQFF.

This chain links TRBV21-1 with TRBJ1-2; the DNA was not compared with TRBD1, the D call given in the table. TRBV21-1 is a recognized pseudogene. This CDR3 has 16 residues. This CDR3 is CASSKARDRINYGYTF. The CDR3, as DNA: TGTGCCAGCAGCAAAGCCCGGGACAGAATAAACTATGGCTACACCTTC.

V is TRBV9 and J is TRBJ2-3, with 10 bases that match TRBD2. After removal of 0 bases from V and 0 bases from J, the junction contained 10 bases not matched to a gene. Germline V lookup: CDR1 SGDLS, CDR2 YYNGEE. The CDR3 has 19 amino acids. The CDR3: CASSVDLRTSGSSTDTQYF. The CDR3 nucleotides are TGTGCCAGCAGCGTAGATTTGAGGACTAGCGGCTCTAGCACAGATACGCAGTATTTT.